Below are 29 T cell receptor beta chains sequenced from a single sample in a study of cytomegalovirus exposure and HLA in healthy donors. A multiplex PCR was run with 60 Vbeta primers and 13 Jbeta primers. Sequencing was performed with immunoSEQ multiplex PCR; in TCRdb, only in-frame clones are kept and a portion is missing. This table holds some 110,000 clones, 80% to 85% found once. Sequenced material: PBMCs. These TCRs come from a man between 25 and 39 years old in good health and CMV-seronegative.

J is TRBJ1-2 and V is TRBV4-2, with D perhaps matching TRBD1 (6 bases). V was pared by 5 bases and J by 0 bases, with 16 bases between. Germline loops: CDR1 LGHNA, CDR2 YNFKEQ. This CDR3 region has 16 residues. CDR3 nucleotides: TGTGCCAGCAGCGAAGGGACATCGAAACCTAACTATGGCTACACCTTC. This gives the protein CASSEGTSKPNYGYTF.

This chain links TRBV13 with TRBJ2-7; D perhaps matches TRBD1 (5 bases). CDR3 length: 15 residues. V gave up 5 bases and J gave up 1 base, with 15 bases separating them. CDR1 and CDR2 from the germline V gene are PRHDT and FYEKMQ (reference sequence). CDR3 loop: CASSPTDKASYEQYF. The DNA for the CDR3 is TGTGCCAGCAGCCCAACGGACAAAGCATCCTACGAGCAGTACTTC.

This sequence joins TRBV19 and TRBJ2-7; possibly TRBD1 for D (6 bases). Trimming pared 3 bases from V and 0 bases from J, leaving 9 bases between. The CDR3 covers 14 residues. Germline CDR1 LNHDA, CDR2 SQIVND (reference sequence). CDR3 residues: CASSIRTASYEQYF. As DNA, the CDR3 is TGTGCCAGTAGTATCCGGACAGCCTCCTACGAGCAGTACTTC.

In DNA form, the CDR3 reads TGTGCCAGCAGCTCTTTTGGCGGGGTACAATGGGGGCAGTTCTTC. Translated, it gives CASSSFGGVQWGQFF. The chain couples TRBV7-2 to TRBJ2-1; a weak D match, TRBD2 (6 bases). The length of the CDR3 is 15 residues. The germline CDR1 and CDR2 sequences are SGHTA and FQGNSA. The V gene lost 4 bases and the J gene lost 12 bases, with 22 bases spanning the gap.

The J gene is TRBJ2-7, the V gene TRBV30; 8 bases line up with TRBD1. V lost 2 bases to trimming and J lost 7 bases; unmatched junction nucleotides: 7. The CDR3 consists of 13 residues. CDR1 GTSNPN and CDR2 SVGIG come from the germline V gene (reference sequence). CDR3 in DNA: TGTGCCTGGAGTAATCAGGGGGCGGGGGAGCAGTACTTC. Translating gives CAWSNQGAGEQYF. Full variable domain (missing parts from reference TRBV30 and TRBJ2-7): SQTIHQWPATLVQPVGSPLSLECTVEGTSNPNLYWYRQAAGRGLQLLFYSVGIGQISSEVPQNLSASRPQDRQFILSSKKLLLSDSGFYLCAWSNQGAGEQYFGPGTRLTVT.

The rearrangement joins TRBV2 to TRBJ2-7; 8 bases match TRBD1. J lost 3 bases, V lost 6 bases, and 13 bases had no gene match. CDR3 length: 16 amino acids. Looked up from germline, CDR1 is SNHLY and CDR2 is FYNNEI. Here the CDR3 reads CASRTYGSGQGYEQYF. In DNA, the CDR3 is TGTGCCAGCAGGACCTACGGCTCAGGACAGGGCTACGAGCAGTACTTC.

V gene TRBV19 combines with J gene TRBJ1-2, with TRBD1 matching over 10 bases. CDR3 length equals 14 residues. In germline, CDR1 is LNHDA, CDR2 SQIVND (reference sequence). With 7 bases clipped from V and 6 bases from J, the junction kept 8 bases outside the gene matches. The CDR3 region is CASTRSGTGDGYTF. DNA of the CDR3: TGTGCCAGTACACGCTCCGGGACAGGGGATGGCTACACCTTC.

The chain recombines TRBV28 with TRBJ2-7; the D is unclear. Germline V gene sequence: CDR1 MDHEN, CDR2 SYDVKM. V was clipped by 4 bases and J by 3 bases, with 19 bases between them. The CDR3 is 16 amino acids. CDR3 region: CASSSSLGGVSYEQYF. Here the CDR3 DNA reads TGTGCCAGCAGTTCGTCGTTGGGTGGAGTCAGCTACGAGCAGTACTTC.

J is TRBJ1-5 and V is TRBV15; D possibly corresponds to TRBD1 (6 bases). The CDR3 is made up of 16 amino acids. With 2 bases removed from V and 0 bases from J, the gap between germline ends came to 11 bases. Germline lookup yields CDR1 LNHNV and CDR2 YYDKDF (reference sequence). As DNA, the CDR3 is TGTGCCACCAGCAGAACCGACAGGAATAGCAATCAGCCCCAGCATTTT. Translation: CATSRTDRNSNQPQHF.

The rearrangement links TRBV7-9 to TRBJ2-1; D remains unclear. CDR1 is SEHNR and CDR2 is FQNEAQ in the germline V gene (reference sequence). This CDR3 contains 12 residues. Trimming pared 3 bases from V and 8 bases from J, leaving 8 bases between. The CDR3 sequence is CASSFMGYEQFF. CDR3 nucleotides: TGTGCCAGCAGCTTCATGGGCTATGAGCAGTTCTTC.

This clone was observed a handful of times. The chain joins TRBV10-2 to TRBJ1-5; 7 nucleotides align to TRBD1. V lost 6 bases to trimming and J lost 6 bases; unmatched junction nucleotides: 5. Germline V gene sequence: CDR1 WSHSY, CDR2 SAAADI. The CDR3 loop spans 13 amino acids. The CDR3 coding sequence is TGCGCCAGCAGCTCGGACAGGAGTCAGCCCCAGCATTTT. Translating it yields CASSSDRSQPQHF.

This rearrangement joins TRBV7-9 to TRBJ1-1; D is undetermined. The CDR3 consists of 13 residues. CDR1 is SEHNR, CDR2 FQNEAQ, per germline (reference sequence). V was clipped by 2 bases and J by 1 base, with 5 bases between them. CDR3 nucleotide sequence: TGTGCCAGCAGCTTAAGCCAGAACACTGAAGCTTTCTTT. It codes for CASSLSQNTEAFF.

The chain employs TRBV19 and TRBJ1-1, with 8 bases identical to TRBD1. CDR1 LNHDA and CDR2 SQIVND come from the germline V gene (reference sequence). The CDR3 loop spans 17 amino acids. Unmatched junction bases numbered 10, after V lost 1 base and J lost 3 bases. The CDR3 region is CASSIGLKGQGYTEAFF. The CDR3, as DNA: TGTGCCAGTAGTATAGGTTTAAAAGGACAGGGCTACACTGAAGCTTTCTTT.

The V call is TRBV6-4, the J call TRBJ1-1; perhaps TRBD1 as D (5 bases). V was clipped by 6 bases and J by 3 bases, with 14 bases between them. The germline V gene has CDR1 MRHNA and CDR2 SNTAGT. The CDR3 contains 14 residues. The CDR3 is CASRREGMDTEAFF. The CDR3 DNA is TGTGCCAGCAGGAGGGAGGGGATGGACACTGAAGCTTTCTTT.

This clone is a singleton in its sample. V usage is TRBV27 and J usage is TRBJ2-1, with D tentatively TRBD2 (6 bases). CDR1 and CDR2 (germline): MNHEY, SMNVEV (reference sequence). Between the trimmed V and J ends, which lost 3 bases and 7 bases, there was a span of 16 bases. The length of the CDR3 is 15 residues. Written as DNA, the CDR3 is TGTGCCAGCAGTTTCCGGGACTCAAGCTATAATGAGCAGTTCTTC. Translated: CASSFRDSSYNEQFF.

V gene TRBV5-5 combines with J gene TRBJ2-7; TRBD2 matches 7 bases. The V segment lost 2 bases and the J segment 0 bases; nucleotides outside the gene matches: 8. This CDR3 has 16 amino acids. Per germline, CDR1 SGHKS and CDR2 YYEKEE (reference sequence). The CDR3 loop reads CASSLFRGGSSYEQYF. For the CDR3, the DNA is TGTGCCAGCAGCTTATTCCGCGGGGGAAGCTCCTACGAGCAGTACTTC.

This sequence joins TRBV7-6 and TRBJ2-5, with 8 bases identical to TRBD2. Unmatched junction bases numbered 16, after V lost 5 bases and J lost 5 bases. Germline values: CDR1 SGHVS, CDR2 FNYEAQ. This CDR3 spans 17 amino acids. The CDR3 region is CASSPMRERGRWETQYF. CDR3 DNA: TGTGCCAGCAGCCCCATGAGGGAGCGGGGGCGGTGGGAGACCCAGTACTTC.

The gene calls are TRBV27 and TRBJ1-3; no firm D call. Per the germline V gene, CDR1 is MNHEY and CDR2 is SMNVEV (reference sequence). This CDR3 is 14 amino acids long. The V gene lost 6 bases and the J gene lost 4 bases, with 13 bases spanning the gap. The CDR3 sequence: CASSRGGVGNTIYF. CDR3 in DNA: TGTGCCAGCAGCCGGGGTGGGGTCGGAAACACCATATATTTT.

In DNA, the CDR3 is TGTGCCAGCAATCTCATACAGACCAATGGCTACACCTTC. Encoded protein: CASNLIQTNGYTF. This chain links TRBV2 with TRBJ1-2, with no clear D. The CDR3 runs 13 residues. V shed 7 bases and J shed 6 bases, with 15 bases lying between them. Germline V gives CDR1 SNHLY, CDR2 FYNNEI.

The chain is built from TRBV14 and TRBJ1-2; D uncertain. Germline-derived CDR1 and CDR2 are SGHDN and FVKESK. Trimming shortened V by 5 bases and J by 3 bases, and 13 bases separated the two germline ends. CDR3 size: 14 residues. The CDR3 reads CASSSRLADYGYTF. CDR3 coding DNA: TGTGCCAGCAGCTCCCGGCTGGCGGACTATGGCTACACCTTC.

The chain is built from TRBV10-3 and TRBJ1-2; no definite D call. Deletions cut 9 bases from V and 7 bases from J, with 21 bases between. CDR1 and CDR2 (germline): ENHRY, SYGVKD. The CDR3 is 14 amino acids. This CDR3 is CAIKPIVYSGGYTF. CDR3 sequence (DNA): TGTGCCATAAAACCAATAGTCTATTCCGGTGGCTACACCTTC.

This clone has only one observation. This chain links TRBV9 with TRBJ2-3; possibly TRBD2 for D (7 bases). The CDR3 sequence is 17 residues long. Between the trimmed V and J ends, which lost 2 bases and 2 bases, there was a span of 18 bases. The germline gives CDR1 SGDLS, CDR2 YYNGEE. This chain's CDR3 is CASSVSLRGGFTDTQYF. The CDR3 DNA reads as TGTGCCAGCAGCGTCTCTCTTAGGGGGGGATTCACAGATACGCAGTATTTT. The complete variable domain, with remaining parts taken from reference TRBV9 and TRBJ2-3, reads DSGVTQTPKHLITATGQRVTLRCSPRSGDLSVYWYQQSLDQGLQFLIQYYNGEERAKGNILERFSAQQFPDLHSELNLSSLELGDSALYFCASSVSLRGGFTDTQYFGPGTRLTVL.

CDR3 sequence reads: CASSGRGQETQYF. The DNA for the CDR3 is TGTGCCAGCAGCGGCCGGGGGCAAGAGACCCAGTACTTC. The V call is TRBV7-6, the J call TRBJ2-5; weak D call: TRBD2 (6 bases). This CDR3 comprises 13 residues. Trimming stripped 5 bases from V and 2 bases from J, with 9 bases between. In germline, CDR1 is SGHVS, CDR2 FNYEAQ.

In nucleotides, the CDR3 is TGTGCCAGCAGTGAAGAGGGGACTAGCGGGGTAATCACAGATACGCAGTATTTT. Encoded protein: CASSEEGTSGVITDTQYF. The chain combines TRBV2 with TRBJ2-3, with 13 bases lining up with TRBD2. This CDR3 is 18 amino acids long. Germline values: CDR1 SNHLY, CDR2 FYNNEI. Trimming at V came to 1 base and at J to 2 bases, leaving 6 bases not matched to a gene.

The V call is TRBV14, the J call TRBJ2-5; D remains unclear. Trimming removed 0 bases from V and 5 bases from J, with 10 bases in between. The CDR3 is 14 residues long. Germline V gene sequence: CDR1 SGHDN, CDR2 FVKESK. The CDR3, as DNA: TGTGCCAGCAGCCAAGAATCGGGTACGGAGACCCAGTACTTC. Its translation is CASSQESGTETQYF. Supplemented by reference TRBV14 and TRBJ2-5, the full variable domain reads EAGVTQFPSHSVIEKGQTVTLRCDPISGHDNLYWYRRVMGKEIKFLLHFVKESKQDESGMPNNRFLAERTGGTYSTLKVQPAELEDSGVYFCASSQESGTETQYFGPGTRLLVL.

This clone was counted only a few times. This chain uses TRBV6-5 with TRBJ1-2; possibly TRBD1 for D (6 bases). The CDR3 runs to 13 residues. Trimming took off 2 bases at V and 2 bases at J, with 6 bases between the two ends. CDR1 is MNHEY, CDR2 SVGAGI, per germline. The DNA of the CDR3 is TGTGCCAGCAGTTACGACAGGAACTATGGCTACACCTTC. It is translated as CASSYDRNYGYTF.

The genes are TRBV7-2 and TRBJ1-2; TRBD1 is a possible D gene (5 bases). The germline V and J ends were trimmed by 0 bases and 6 bases, with 11 bases remaining between them. The length of the CDR3 is 14 residues. CDR1 is SGHTA, CDR2 FQGNSA, per germline. The CDR3 reads CASSLARARNGYTF. The CDR3 bases are TGTGCCAGCAGCTTAGCCAGGGCTCGGAATGGCTACACCTTC.

The chain has TRBV27 and TRBJ2-6; D gene uncertain. CDR1 and CDR2 from the germline V gene are MNHEY and SMNVEV (reference sequence). The CDR3 is 15 amino acids. Trimming pared 4 bases from V and 0 bases from J, leaving 7 bases between. The CDR3 region has the DNA TGTGCCAGCAGTTCCAGGCTCTCTGGGGCCAACGTCCTGACTTTC. This gives the protein CASSSRLSGANVLTF.

J is TRBJ2-7 and V is TRBV5-1, with D possibly TRBD2 on 6 matching bases. The V gene lost 1 base and the J gene lost 7 bases, with 12 bases spanning the gap. The CDR3 is made up of 13 amino acids. CDR1 SGHRS and CDR2 YFSETQ come from the germline V gene. CDR3 in amino acids: CASSLKLGGEQYF. CDR3 coding DNA: TGCGCCAGCAGCTTGAAGCTGGGGGGAGAGCAGTACTTC.